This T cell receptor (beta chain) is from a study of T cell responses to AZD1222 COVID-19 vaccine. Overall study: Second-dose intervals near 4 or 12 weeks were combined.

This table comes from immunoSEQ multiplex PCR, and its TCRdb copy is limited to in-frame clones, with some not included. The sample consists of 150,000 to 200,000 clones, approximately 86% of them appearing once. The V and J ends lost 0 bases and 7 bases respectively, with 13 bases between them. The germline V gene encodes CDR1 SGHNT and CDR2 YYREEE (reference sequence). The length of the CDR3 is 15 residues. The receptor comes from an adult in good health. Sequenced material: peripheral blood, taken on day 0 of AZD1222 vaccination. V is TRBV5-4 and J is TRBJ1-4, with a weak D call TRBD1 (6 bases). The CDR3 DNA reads TGTGCCAGCAGCTTGGATCCAGGGGTGCGTGAAAAACTGTTTTTT. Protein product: CASSLDPGVREKLFF.